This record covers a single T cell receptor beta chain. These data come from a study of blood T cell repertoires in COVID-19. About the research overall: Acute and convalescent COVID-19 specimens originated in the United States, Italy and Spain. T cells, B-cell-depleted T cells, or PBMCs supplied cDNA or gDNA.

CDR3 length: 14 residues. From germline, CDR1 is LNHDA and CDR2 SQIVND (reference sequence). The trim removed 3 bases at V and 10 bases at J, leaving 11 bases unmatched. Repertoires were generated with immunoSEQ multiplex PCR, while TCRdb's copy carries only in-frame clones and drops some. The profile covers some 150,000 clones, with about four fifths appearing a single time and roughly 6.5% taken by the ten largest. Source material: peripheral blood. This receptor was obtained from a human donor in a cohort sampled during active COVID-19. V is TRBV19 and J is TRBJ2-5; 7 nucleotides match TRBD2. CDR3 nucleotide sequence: TGTGCCAGTAGTATCAGCGGGGCTGGGCGGATCCAGTACTTC. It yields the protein CASSISGAGRIQYF.